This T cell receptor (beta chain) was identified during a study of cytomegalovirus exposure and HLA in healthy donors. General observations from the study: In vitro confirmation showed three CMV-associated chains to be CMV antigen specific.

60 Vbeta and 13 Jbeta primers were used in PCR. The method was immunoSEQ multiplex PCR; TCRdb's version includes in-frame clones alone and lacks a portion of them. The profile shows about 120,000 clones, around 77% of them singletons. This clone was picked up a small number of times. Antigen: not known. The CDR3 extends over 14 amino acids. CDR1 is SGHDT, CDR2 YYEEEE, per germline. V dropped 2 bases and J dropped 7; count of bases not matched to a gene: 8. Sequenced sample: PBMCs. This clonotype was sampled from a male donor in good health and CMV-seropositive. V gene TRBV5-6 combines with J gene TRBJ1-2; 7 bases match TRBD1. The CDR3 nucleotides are TGTGCCAGCAGCTTCCGGGACAGCAGTTTTGGCTACACCTTC. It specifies CASSFRDSSFGYTF.